Detailed here is one T cell receptor (beta chain). This record belongs to a study of T-cell memory formation after mild COVID-19. The CDR3 totals 15 residues. Unmatched junction bases numbered 4, after V lost 3 bases and J lost 7 bases. The germline V gene has CDR1 MNHEY and CDR2 SVGAGI. One entry per CDR3 protein, called by TCRdb with MiXCR from the 5' RACE reads. This table holds 300,000 to 400,000 distinct CDR3 sequences, 25% to 30% found once. The rearrangement joins TRBV6-5 to TRBJ2-1; TRBD2 agrees at 12 bases. The sequenced material came from PBMCs or a T cell subset sorted from them (not recorded which). This clonotype was sampled from an adult woman who had mild COVID-19 (a few samples of this study predate the infection). Cell type and time point are not known. CDR3 DNA: TGTGCCAGCAGTTATCTAGCGGGAGGGCCAAATGAGCAGTTCTTC. This gives the protein CASSYLAGGPNEQFF.